A single sample gave rise to the 23 T cell receptor beta chains below, sequenced in a study of cytomegalovirus exposure and HLA in healthy donors. Profiled with immunoSEQ multiplex PCR; TCRdb holds only in-frame clones, not every one. This sample has about 140,000 clones; around 93% occur once, and the top ten carry 1.5% to 2%. What was sequenced was PBMCs. These receptors all come from a man between 18 and 29 years old in good health and CMV-seropositive.

This rearrangement joins TRBV20-1 to TRBJ2-1; D is possibly TRBD2 (5 bases). The V end lost 5 bases, the J end lost 9 bases, and 8 bases lay between the germline ends. The CDR3 contains 10 residues. Germline CDR1 reads DFQATT; CDR2 reads SNEGSKA (reference sequence). CDR3 DNA sequence: TGCAGTGCTTCACTAGGTGAGCAGTTCTTC. It specifies CSASLGEQFF.

The chain recombines TRBV30 with TRBJ2-1, with D hard to call. Between the trimmed V and J ends, which lost 0 bases and 7 bases, there was a span of 4 bases. Germline values: CDR1 GTSNPN, CDR2 SVGIG (reference sequence). This CDR3 spans 11 amino acids. The CDR3 spells CAWSVENEQFF. The CDR3, as DNA: TGTGCCTGGAGTGTAGAGAATGAGCAGTTCTTC.

This chain links TRBV28 with TRBJ2-1, with a tentative D call TRBD2 (5 bases). Germline V CDR1 and CDR2: MDHEN, SYDVKM. The germline V and J ends were trimmed by 3 bases and 1 base, with 19 bases remaining between them. The CDR3 extends over 18 amino acids. The CDR3 spells CASSFSFRGIGSYNEQFF. CDR3 DNA: TGTGCCAGCAGTTTCTCCTTTCGAGGGATTGGGTCCTACAATGAGCAGTTCTTC.

The V gene is TRBV7-9, the J gene TRBJ2-3; TRBD1 matches 7 bases. The CDR3 runs 14 residues. Germline-derived CDR1 and CDR2 are SEHNR and FQNEAQ (reference sequence). Trimming cost V 5 bases and J 2 bases; bases outside gene matches: 4. CDR3 nucleotide sequence: TGTGCCAGCAGCCACAGGGGTTTCACAGATACGCAGTATTTT. It specifies CASSHRGFTDTQYF.

This clone was recorded once. V and J are TRBV6-1 and TRBJ2-7; tentatively, D is TRBD1 (6 bases). This CDR3 spans 12 amino acids. Deletions cut 2 bases from V and 7 bases from J, with 9 bases between. Germline V gene lookup returns CDR1 MNHNS and CDR2 SASEGT. CDR3 region: CASSEQGWEQYF. CDR3 DNA: TGTGCCAGCAGTGAACAGGGGTGGGAGCAGTACTTC.

The table lists this clone with a count of one. The CDR3 sequence is CASSGGLAGAYNEQFF. The CDR3, as DNA: TGTGCCAGCAGCGGGGGACTAGCGGGAGCCTACAATGAGCAGTTCTTC. V usage is TRBV5-6 and J usage is TRBJ2-1; 14 positions match TRBD2. Germline CDR1 SGHDT, CDR2 YYEEEE. CDR3 size: 16 residues. V shed 4 bases, J shed 2 bases, and the junction held 2 bases outside the gene matches.

The gene calls are TRBV2 and TRBJ2-5; D uncertain. This CDR3 contains 14 residues. The germline V and J ends were trimmed by 0 bases and 2 bases, with 7 bases remaining between them. Looked up from germline, CDR1 is SNHLY and CDR2 is FYNNEI. CDR3 amino acids: CASSEAELQETQYF. DNA of the CDR3: TGTGCCAGCAGTGAAGCAGAGTTACAAGAGACCCAGTACTTC.

The genes are TRBV10-1 and TRBJ1-2, with D tentatively TRBD1 (6 bases). Germline CDR1 and CDR2: WNHNN and SYGVQD (reference sequence). Deletions cut 6 bases from V and 0 bases from J, with 20 bases between. The CDR3 spans 17 residues. The CDR3 sequence: CASSSRQVGPTNYGYTF. For the CDR3, the DNA is TGCGCCAGCAGCAGCAGACAGGTGGGACCTACTAACTATGGCTACACCTTC.

V is TRBV10-3 and J is TRBJ2-3, with a tentative D call TRBD2 (5 bases). The CDR3 is made up of 16 amino acids. Trimming removed 6 bases from V and 6 bases from J, with 22 bases in between. Germline CDR1 reads ENHRY; CDR2 reads SYGVKD. The CDR3 DNA follows: TGTGCCATCAGGGGGTACCTACTAGTCGGTAGGGATACGCAGTATTTT. It is translated as CAIRGYLLVGRDTQYF.

The chain has TRBV18 and TRBJ1-1; D possibly corresponds to TRBD1 (6 bases). V gave up 2 bases and J gave up 1 base, with 14 bases separating them. Germline V gene lookup returns CDR1 KGHSH and CDR2 LQKENI. There are 16 residues in the CDR3. In DNA form, the CDR3 reads TGTGCCAGCTCACCAGGTAAACAGGGCGCGAACACTGAAGCTTTCTTT. It yields the protein CASSPGKQGANTEAFF. Full variable domain (outside the CDR3, taken from reference TRBV18 and TRBJ1-1): NAGVMQNPRHLVRRRGQEARLRCSPMKGHSHVYWYRQLPEEGLKFMVYLQKENIIDESGMPKERFSAEFPKEGPSILRIQQVVRGDSAAYFCASSPGKQGANTEAFFGQGTRLTVV.

Concerning this clone itself: At the DNA level, this CDR3 is encoded by other sequences in the same sample as well. The V and J genes are TRBV6-1 and TRBJ1-2; 8 bases are shared with TRBD1. CDR1 and CDR2 from the germline V gene are MNHNS and SASEGT. The J segment lost 3 bases and the V segment lost 3 bases, leaving 0 bases of the junction unmatched. CDR3 length equals 13 residues. The CDR3 protein is CASSETGDYGYTF. CDR3 sequence (DNA): TGTGCCAGCAGTGAGACAGGGGACTATGGCTACACCTTC.

The chain has TRBV5-8 and TRBJ2-1; 7 bases align to TRBD2. Germline CDR1 reads SGHTS; CDR2 reads YDEGEE. This CDR3 has 17 amino acids. Germline trimming cut 3 bases from V and 5 bases from J; bases unmatched to any gene: 14. CDR3 protein: CASSSVFWREPNNEQFF. Written as DNA, the CDR3 is TGTGCCAGCAGCTCCGTATTTTGGCGGGAGCCCAACAATGAGCAGTTCTTC.

The chain employs TRBV23-1 and TRBJ2-1; 9 nucleotides match TRBD2. TRBV23-1 is annotated as an ORF whose role is uncertain. V lost 2 bases, J lost 0 bases, and 2 bases stayed unmatched. The CDR3 is 16 residues long. The CDR3: CASSQLAGSSYNEQFF. For the CDR3, the DNA is TGCGCCAGCAGTCAACTAGCGGGATCCTCCTACAATGAGCAGTTCTTC.

J is TRBJ1-2 and V is TRBV28; 7 nucleotides align to TRBD1. The junction had 19 bases not matched to a gene; V was cut back by 2 bases and J by 10 bases. The CDR3 runs to 17 residues. From germline, CDR1 is MDHEN and CDR2 SYDVKM. CDR3: CASSLGPHAGTEGHYTF. CDR3 in DNA: TGTGCCAGCAGTTTAGGGCCCCACGCCGGGACAGAGGGACACTACACCTTC.

A single count supports this clone. J is TRBJ2-7 and V is TRBV13; 14 bases line up with TRBD2. CDR3 length: 16 amino acids. The germline V gene has CDR1 PRHDT and CDR2 FYEKMQ (reference sequence). V lost 5 bases, J lost 3 bases, and 6 bases stayed unmatched. CDR3 DNA sequence: TGTGCCAGCAGCGCGACCGGGACTAGCGGGAGCTACGAGCAGTACTTC. It yields the protein CASSATGTSGSYEQYF.

The chain links TRBV7-6 to TRBJ2-5, with TRBD2 matching 12 bases. Germline V gene sequence: CDR1 SGHVS, CDR2 FNYEAQ. With V trimmed by 1 base and J by 2 bases, 2 bases remained unmatched. The CDR3 contains 16 residues. Here the CDR3 DNA reads TGTGCCAGCAGCTTAGGTGGGACTAGCGGGCAAGAGACCCAGTACTTC. It codes for CASSLGGTSGQETQYF.

V gene TRBV7-9 combines with J gene TRBJ1-4, with D hard to call. The CDR3 consists of 15 residues. The V and J ends lost 5 bases and 0 bases respectively, with 10 bases between them. The V gene's germline CDR1 is SEHNR and CDR2 FQNEAQ (reference sequence). As DNA, the CDR3 is TGTGCCAGCAGCACCCACGGTGCAACTAATGAAAAACTGTTTTTT. As protein: CASSTHGATNEKLFF. Full variable domain (missing parts from reference TRBV7-9 and TRBJ1-4): DTGVSQNPRHKITKRGQNVTFRCDPISEHNRLYWYRQTLGQGPEFLTYFQNEAQLEKSRLLSDRFSAERPKGSFSTLEIQRTEQGDSAMYLCASSTHGATNEKLFFGSGTQLSVL.

The V call is TRBV27, the J call TRBJ1-4; tentatively, D is TRBD1 (5 bases). V was cut by 5 bases and J by 12 bases, with 16 bases left in between. CDR3 size: 13 residues. Looked up from germline, CDR1 is MNHEY and CDR2 is SMNVEV (reference sequence). CDR3 coding DNA: TGTGCCAGCAGTGGTCTGGGGGAGGTTGAACTGTTTTTT. Protein sequence: CASSGLGEVELFF.

V and J are TRBV27 and TRBJ2-7; no definite D call. The CDR3 is made up of 14 amino acids. V shed 0 bases and J shed 2 bases, with 8 bases lying between them. Looked up from germline, CDR1 is MNHEY and CDR2 is SMNVEV (reference sequence). The DNA for the CDR3 is TGTGCCAGCAGTTTATCGTACAGTGCCTACGAGCAGTACTTC. Its translation is CASSLSYSAYEQYF.

This sequence joins TRBV7-5 and TRBJ2-3; TRBD1, the D gene given by the table, was not confirmed from the DNA. TRBV7-5 is a known pseudogene. The CDR3 contains 15 residues. The CDR3 sequence: CARSLRPGHADTQYF. DNA of the CDR3: TGTGCCAGAAGCCTCAGGCCCGGCCACGCAGATACGCAGTATTTT.

This chain connects TRBV4-2 to TRBJ1-5; no definite D call. Germline V gene data show CDR1 as LGHNA and CDR2 as YNFKEQ. The CDR3 has 16 residues. The ends were cut back, 1 base at V and 0 bases at J, with 10 bases in the middle. CDR3 region: CASSQGFGDSNQPQHF. For the CDR3, the DNA is TGTGCCAGCAGCCAAGGCTTCGGAGATAGCAATCAGCCCCAGCATTTT.

The DNA of the CDR3 is TGTGCCATCAGTGCCAGGGTCGAAGAGACCCAGTACTTC. It translates to CAISARVEETQYF. The V call is TRBV10-3, the J call TRBJ2-5; possible D gene TRBD1, 5 bases. Between the trimmed V and J ends, which lost 4 bases and 3 bases, there was a span of 9 bases. The CDR3 is 13 residues long. CDR1 and CDR2 (germline): ENHRY, SYGVKD.

The V call is TRBV6-4, the J call TRBJ1-5; 8 nucleotides agree with TRBD1. The CDR3 contains 14 residues. Per the germline V gene, CDR1 is MRHNA and CDR2 is SNTAGT. V lost 5 bases and J lost 5; bases outside the gene matches: 5. This chain's CDR3 is CASSQTGEHQPQHF. The CDR3 nucleotides read TGTGCCAGCAGTCAGACAGGGGAACATCAGCCCCAGCATTTT.